Sequencing of this TCR beta chain was carried out in a study of blood T cell repertoires in COVID-19. Study at large: T cells, B-cell-depleted T cells, or PBMCs supplied cDNA or gDNA.

This clone was found a few times. Using immunoSEQ multiplex PCR, the repertoire was profiled, and TCRdb retains in-frame clones only, with some absent. The top ten clones hold around 25% of a sample with about 200,000 clones, over 80% of them seen once. This CDR3 comprises 17 residues. J gave up 0 bases and V 6 bases, and 8 bases lay outside the gene matches. The germline V gene has CDR1 MNHEY and CDR2 SVGEGT. The sequence derives from a man aged 40-49 years with acute or convalescent COVID-19. Sequenced material: peripheral blood. The rearrangement uses TRBV6-2 or TRBV6-3 and TRBJ1-6; 7 nucleotides match TRBD1. CDR3 sequence reads: CASSPRGLSSYNSPLHF. CDR3 sequence (DNA): TGTGCCAGCAGCCCTAGGGGGCTTAGCTCCTATAATTCACCCCTCCACTTT.